This T cell receptor beta chain comes out of a study of T cells in localized non-small cell lung cancer. General study results and limits: A higher density of T cells in blood coincided with extended overall survival. There were a median roughly 54 of the top 100 tumor clones appearing in adjacent lung.

Trimming removed 2 bases from V and 7 bases from J, with 15 bases in between. This CDR3 region has 14 residues. The protocol was immunoSEQ multiplex PCR, while the TCRdb copy is restricted to in-frame clones and leaves out a portion. The table has about 1,300 clones, nearly 20% seen once. The sampled adjacent lung lay at least 2 cm from the tumor margin and showed no atypia. Comments on this clone: Its matching antigen is unknown.

The TCR originated in a man aged 35 to 69 with stage I lung adenocarcinoma. The material sequenced was normal lung tissue next to the tumor, taken before any cancer treatment. The V call is TRBV23-1, the J call TRBJ2-7; D unresolved. TRBV23-1 is an ORF, with its function uncertain. The CDR3 protein is CASSQTRRVREQYF. The CDR3 nucleotides read TGCGCCAGCAGTCAAACCCGAAGGGTCAGGGAGCAGTACTTC.